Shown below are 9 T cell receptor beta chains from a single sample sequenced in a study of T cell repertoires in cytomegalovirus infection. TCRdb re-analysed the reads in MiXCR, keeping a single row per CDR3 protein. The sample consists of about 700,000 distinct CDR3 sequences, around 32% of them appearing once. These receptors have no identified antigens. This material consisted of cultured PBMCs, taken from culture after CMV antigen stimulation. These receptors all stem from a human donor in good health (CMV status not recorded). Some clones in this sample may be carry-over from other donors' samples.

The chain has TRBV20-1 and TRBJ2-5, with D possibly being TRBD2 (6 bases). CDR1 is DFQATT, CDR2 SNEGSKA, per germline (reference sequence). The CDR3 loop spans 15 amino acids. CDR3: CSPSQGGGQTATQYF. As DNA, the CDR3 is TGCAGCCCATCCCAGGGTGGAGGGCAGACGGCGACCCAGTACTTC.

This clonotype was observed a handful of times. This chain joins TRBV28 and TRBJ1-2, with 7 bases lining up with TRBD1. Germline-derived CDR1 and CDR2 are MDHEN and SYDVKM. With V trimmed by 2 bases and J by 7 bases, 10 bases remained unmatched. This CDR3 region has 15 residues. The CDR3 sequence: CASSLRQGILGGYTF. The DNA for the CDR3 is TGTGCCAGCAGTTTACGACAGGGAATTTTAGGTGGCTACACCTTC.

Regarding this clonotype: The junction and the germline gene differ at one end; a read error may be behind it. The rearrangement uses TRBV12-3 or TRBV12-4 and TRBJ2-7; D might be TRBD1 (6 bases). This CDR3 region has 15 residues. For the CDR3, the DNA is TGTACCAGCAGTTCATTACCGGGACACTCTTACGAGCAGTACTTC. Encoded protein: CTSSSLPGHSYEQYF.

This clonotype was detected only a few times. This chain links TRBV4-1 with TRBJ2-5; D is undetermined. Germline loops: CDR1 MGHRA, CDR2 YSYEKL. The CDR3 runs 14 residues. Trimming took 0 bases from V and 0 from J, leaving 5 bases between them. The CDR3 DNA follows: TGCGCCAGCAGCCAAGAAGTGTACCAAGAGACCCAGTACTTC. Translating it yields CASSQEVYQETQYF.

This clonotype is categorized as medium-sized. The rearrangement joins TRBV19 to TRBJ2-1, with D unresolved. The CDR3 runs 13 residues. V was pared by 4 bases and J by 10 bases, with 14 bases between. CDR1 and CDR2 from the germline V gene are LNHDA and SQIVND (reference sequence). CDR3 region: CASSTRSAEEQFF. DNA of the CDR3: TGTGCCAGTAGTACTAGGAGTGCGGAGGAGCAGTTCTTC.

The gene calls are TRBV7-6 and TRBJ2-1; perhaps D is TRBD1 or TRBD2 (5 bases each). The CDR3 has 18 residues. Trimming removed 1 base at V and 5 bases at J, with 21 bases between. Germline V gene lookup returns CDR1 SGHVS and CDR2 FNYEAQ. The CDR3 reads CASSLGAPEAHRNNEQFF. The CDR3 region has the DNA TGTGCCAGCAGCTTAGGTGCCCCGGAGGCCCACAGGAACAATGAGCAGTTCTTC. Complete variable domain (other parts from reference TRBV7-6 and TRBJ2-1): GAGVSQSPRYKVTKRGQDVALRCDPISGHVSLYWYRQALGQGPEFLTYFNYEAQQDKSGLPNDRFSAERPEGSISTLTIQRTEQRDSAMYRCASSLGAPEAHRNNEQFFGPGTRLTVL.

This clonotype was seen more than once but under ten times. Written as DNA, the CDR3 is TGTGCCAGCAGCCCAGGCCCCCTAGCGGATAGCACCGGGGAGCTGTTTTTT. Its translation: CASSPGPLADSTGELFF. V and J are TRBV7-9 and TRBJ2-2; 7 bases align to TRBD2. The CDR3 has 17 residues. Germline V lookup: CDR1 SEHNR, CDR2 FQNEAQ (reference sequence). V was clipped by 5 bases and J by 4 bases; unmatched bases: 13.

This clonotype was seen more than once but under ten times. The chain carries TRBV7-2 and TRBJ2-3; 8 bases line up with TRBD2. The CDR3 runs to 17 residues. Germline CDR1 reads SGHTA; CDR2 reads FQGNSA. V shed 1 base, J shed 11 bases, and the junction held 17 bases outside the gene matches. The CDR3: CASSLEVRAGAQYKQYF. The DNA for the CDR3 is TGTGCCAGCAGCTTAGAAGTTCGAGCGGGAGCCCAATATAAGCAGTATTTT.

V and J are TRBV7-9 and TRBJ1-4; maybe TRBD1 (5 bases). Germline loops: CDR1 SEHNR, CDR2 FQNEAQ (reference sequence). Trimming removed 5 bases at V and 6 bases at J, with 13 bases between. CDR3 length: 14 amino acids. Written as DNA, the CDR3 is TGTGCCAGCAGCCCCGGTAGGGGCGATGAAAAACTGTTTTTT. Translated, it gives CASSPGRGDEKLFF. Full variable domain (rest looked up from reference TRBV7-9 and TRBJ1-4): DTGVSQNPRHKITKRGQNVTFRCDPISEHNRLYWYRQTLGQGPEFLTYFQNEAQLEKSRLLSDRFSAERPKGSFSTLEIQRTEQGDSAMYLCASSPGRGDEKLFFGSGTQLSVL.